This T cell receptor beta chain was retrieved from a study of OX40 agonist ivuxolimab in advanced cancers. Study in general: It was permissible to have had prior anti-PD-1, anti-PD-L1 or anti-CTLA-4 therapy, and over 35% had some.

The CDR3 contains 15 residues. Germline V gene lookup returns CDR1 LNHNV and CDR2 YYDKDF (reference sequence). The ends lost 5 bases at V and 5 bases at J; junction bases unmatched: 7. TCRdb's copy holds only in-frame clones and misses some; the assay was immunoSEQ multiplex PCR. The sample consists of 35,000 to 45,000 clones, about 91% of them appearing once. The chain recombines TRBV15 with TRBJ2-1; 9 bases fit TRBD2. This receptor was taken from an adult with an advanced solid tumor such as melanoma, head and neck, liver or kidney cancer. The sequenced sample was CD4+ or CD8+ T cells sorted from blood, obtained in a trial of the OX40 agonist ivuxolimab. The CDR3 DNA reads TGTGCCACCAGCTTAGCGGGAGCAATCCACAATGAGCAGTTCTTC. This sequence encodes CATSLAGAIHNEQFF.